This is a list of T cell receptor beta chains from one sample in a study of T cells in Graves' hyperthyroidism and ophthalmopathy. TCRdb reprocessed the multiplex PCR reads via MiXCR and lists one record per CDR3 protein. The sample comprises more than 550,000 distinct CDR3 sequences, around 19% of which are singletons, and 16% rests with the top ten. Sequences were obtained from blood. The source is a woman between 50 and 59 years old with Graves' hyperthyroidism that later progressed to Graves' ophthalmopathy. CDR3s include the opening cysteine and the closing phenylalanine or tryptophan. The D gene is left open where the match is weak. A row's size may be missing; if present it is once, few, many or a size class.

d_gene	v_gene	j_gene	abundance	CDR3nt	CDR3aa
TRBD2	TRBV6-1	TRBJ2-7	few	TGTGCCAGCGCGGGGACTAGCTACGAGCAGTACTTC	CASAGTSYEQYF
-	TRBV20-1	TRBJ2-7	few	TGCAGTGCTAGAGAGCCCAGAAGACTTTACGAGCAGTACTTC	CSAREPRRLYEQYF
-	TRBV28	TRBJ1-1	-	TGTGCCAGCAGCTCGCACGGGATCGAAGTGGACACTGAAGCTTTCTTT	CASSSHGIEVDTEAFF
-	TRBV2	TRBJ1-4	many	TGTGCCAGCAGTGAAGATGTTGGGGGGGAAAAACTGTTTTTT	CASSEDVGGEKLFF
TRBD1	TRBV7-9	TRBJ2-7	few	TGTGCCAGCAGCACCCGACAGGGCTTCAACGAGCAGTACTTC	CASSTRQGFNEQYF
-	TRBV6-1	TRBJ2-5	many	TGTGCCAGCAGTCAGGCGGTAGGAGAGACCCAGTACTTC	CASSQAVGETQYF
-	TRBV12-3/TRBV12-4	TRBJ2-1	many	TGTGCCACCAGCTCCGGGACACAGAATGAGCAGTTCTTC	CATSSGTQNEQFF
TRBD1	TRBV7-9	TRBJ1-1	many	TGTGCCAGCAGCTTAGCCCGGGACAGCACTGAAGCTTTCTTT	CASSLARDSTEAFF
-	TRBV29-1	TRBJ1-2	-	TGCAGCGTTAGGGACTACCTTAACTATGGCTACACCTTC	CSVRDYLNYGYTF
-	TRBV5-6	TRBJ2-1	few	TGTGCCAGCAGCGGGGGCAGGGGATTCACCTACAATGAGCAGTTCTTC	CASSGGRGFTYNEQFF
TRBD2	TRBV29-1	TRBJ2-7	-	TGCAGCGTTGGGAGCGGGGGGCTTAACGAGCAGTACTTC	CSVGSGGLNEQYF
TRBD1	TRBV9	TRBJ2-4	-	TGTGCCAGCAGCGGAGATCAGGGGGAATTTACCAAAAACATTCAGTACTTC	CASSGDQGEFTKNIQYF
-	TRBV5-5	TRBJ1-3	few	TGTGCCAGCAGCTTGGGGCGGGGGCGAAACACCATATATTTT	CASSLGRGRNTIYF
-	TRBV20-1	TRBJ1-1	many	TGCAGTGCTAGAGATAGGTCCAGTCTCCCCACTGAAGCTTTCTTT	CSARDRSSLPTEAFF
TRBD1	TRBV10-3	TRBJ1-2	many	TGTGCCATCAGTGAGTTGGGACAGACTAACTATGGCTACACCTTC	CAISELGQTNYGYTF
-	TRBV5-1	TRBJ1-6	-	TGCGCCAGCAGCGACACGGGCGTTGGCAGCGGCTCACCCCTCCACTTT	CASSDTGVGSGSPLHF
TRBD1	TRBV2	TRBJ2-7	many	TGTGCCAGCAGTGGGGGACAGGGCTGGGAGCAGTACTTC	CASSGGQGWEQYF
-	TRBV9	TRBJ2-5	few	TGTGCCAGCAGCGTAGCTACCGGGGAGACCCAGTACTTC	CASSVATGETQYF
-	TRBV4-2	TRBJ1-2	few	TGTGCCAGCAGCCAAGATGTTACGGCAGTCATCTATGGCTACACCTTC	CASSQDVTAVIYGYTF
-	TRBV29-1	TRBJ2-1	-	TGCAGCGTTGAAGGGACAAACAATGAGCAGTTCTTC	CSVEGTNNEQFF
-	TRBV6-5	TRBJ1-1	many	TGTGCCAGCAGTTACTCGACCAGACCTACGAGTGAAGCTTTCTTT	CASSYSTRPTSEAFF
-	TRBV7-2	TRBJ1-1	many	TGTGCCAGCAGCTTACGGCAGGGCACTGAAGCTTTCTTT	CASSLRQGTEAFF
-	TRBV28	TRBJ1-2	-	TGTGCCAGCTGGACACCGTTAGCTAACTATGGCTACACCTTC	CASWTPLANYGYTF
-	TRBV7-6	TRBJ1-1	few	TGTGCCAGCAGCTTAATCGGAGGCCAGGGGACTGAAGCTTTCTTT	CASSLIGGQGTEAFF
-	TRBV20-1	TRBJ2-1	many	TGCAGTGCTATCCCAGGGGTTCGGGACAATGAGCAGTTCTTC	CSAIPGVRDNEQFF
TRBD1	TRBV12-5	TRBJ1-1	many	TGTGCTAGTGGTCCGACGGACAGGGGGGTTTGGGAAGCTTTCTTT	CASGPTDRGVWEAFF
-	TRBV6-1	TRBJ1-4	few	TGTGCCAGCACTGGGGGGCAGAATGAAAAACTGTTTTTT	CASTGGQNEKLFF
-	TRBV11-2	TRBJ2-1	many	TGTGCCAGCAGCCCGGGTCTGGGGGGAGGGGGGCAGTTCTTC	CASSPGLGGGGQFF
-	TRBV6-2/TRBV6-3	TRBJ2-2	-	TGTGCCAGCAGTCGGAAAGGGGGCACCGGGGAGCTGTTTTTT	CASSRKGGTGELFF
-	TRBV6-2/TRBV6-3	TRBJ2-1	-	TGTGCCAGCAGTCCGGTCAGGACCTACAATGAGCAGTTCTTC	CASSPVRTYNEQFF
-	TRBV6-5	TRBJ1-5	few	TGTGCCAGCATCCCGAGTTTACTCAGCAATCAGCCCCAGCATTTT	CASIPSLLSNQPQHF
-	TRBV19	TRBJ1-5	few	TGTGCCAGTAGTATTGTGGCTGAGGGCAATCAGCCCCAGCATTTT	CASSIVAEGNQPQHF
-	TRBV19	TRBJ1-5	-	TGTGCCAGTAGTATTTACGGAACAGGTAGCAATCAGCCCCAGCATTTT	CASSIYGTGSNQPQHF
-	TRBV27	TRBJ2-3	few	TGTGCCAGCAGTTTCCTCGACCGTTTAAACCATGCTGGCACAGATACGCAGTATTTT	CASSFLDRLNHAGTDTQYF
TRBD1	TRBV4-1	TRBJ1-2	-	TGCGGCAGCAGCCAAGATTGGGGGACAGGGTCTGGCTACACCTTC	CGSSQDWGTGSGYTF
TRBD1	TRBV6-2/TRBV6-3	TRBJ2-5	-	TGTGCCAGCAGTCCGGGACAGGGGGGCGTTGAGACCCAGTACTTC	CASSPGQGGVETQYF
TRBD2	TRBV29-1	TRBJ2-2	few	TGCAGCGTTGAAAGCGGGGCAGTGAACACCGGGGAGCTGTTTTTT	CSVESGAVNTGELFF
TRBD2	TRBV7-9	TRBJ2-3	-	TGTGCCAGCAACTTTATAAAAGGGAAGCGGGGGGGAAGCACAGATACGCAGTATTTT	CASNFIKGKRGGSTDTQYF
-	TRBV19	TRBJ1-5	few	TGTGCCAGTAGTATGGCAGGCAATCAGCCCCAGCATTTT	CASSMAGNQPQHF
TRBD1	TRBV3-1	TRBJ1-2	many	TGTGCCAGCAGCCTCCCGGGACAGACCTATGGCTACACCTTC	CASSLPGQTYGYTF
-	TRBV20-1	TRBJ1-1	-	TGCAGTGCGAGGGGACAACCGAACACTGAAGCTCTCTTT	CSARGQPNTEALF
-	TRBV6-1	TRBJ1-6	many	TGTGCCAGCAGTGAAGTATTCGGCAGGTCACCCCTCCACTTT	CASSEVFGRSPLHF
-	TRBV9	TRBJ2-2	once	TGTGCCAGCAGCGTAGCTCGGCAGGGGGGTTTCACCGGGGAGCTGTTTTTT	CASSVARQGGFTGELFF
TRBD1	TRBV6-5	TRBJ2-1	-	TGTGCCAGCAGTTCCCGGATGGACAGGGTCCACAATGAGCAGTTCTTC	CASSSRMDRVHNEQFF
TRBD2	TRBV5-8	TRBJ2-1	-	TGTGCCAGCACCGCAACTGGGGCTAGCGGGTACAATGAGCAGTTCTTC	CASTATGASGYNEQFF
-	TRBV6-1	TRBJ2-5	few	TGTGCCAGCAGTGAAATACAAGAGACCCAGTACTTC	CASSEIQETQYF
TRBD1	TRBV6-1	TRBJ2-7	many	TGTGCCAGCAGTGTATGGACAGGGGCGTCCTACGAGCAGTACTTC	CASSVWTGASYEQYF
-	TRBV18	TRBJ1-5	many	TGTGCCAGCTCACCTACAGACCGTAGCAATCAGCCCCAGCATTTT	CASSPTDRSNQPQHF
-	TRBV4-1	TRBJ1-3	few	TGCGCCAGCAGCCAGCCGCCTAGTTCCTTCTCTGGAAACACCATATATTTT	CASSQPPSSFSGNTIYF
-	TRBV30	TRBJ1-5	-	TGTGCCTGGAGACCCGGGCAGGGCAATCAGCCCCAGCATTTT	CAWRPGQGNQPQHF
-	TRBV18	TRBJ1-2	many	TGTGCCAGCGCCGTCAAGGCTAACTATGGCTACACCTTC	CASAVKANYGYTF
TRBD2	TRBV6-1	TRBJ2-5	few	TGTGCCAGCAGTTCCGGGGGGGCCGAAGTAGAGACCCAGTACTTC	CASSSGGAEVETQYF
-	TRBV10-3	TRBJ2-3	-	TGTGCCATCAGTGGCGGAACTAGCACAGATACGCAGTATTTT	CAISGGTSTDTQYF
-	TRBV30	TRBJ1-1	many	TGTGCCTGGAACGGTAACCGCGCTGAAGCTTTCTTT	CAWNGNRAEAFF
-	TRBV5-1	TRBJ2-2	many	TGCGCCAGCAGTAGGGTAGGCACCGGGGAGCTGTTTTTT	CASSRVGTGELFF
TRBD1	TRBV5-1	TRBJ2-2	-	TGCGCCAGCAGCTCGACAGGGGAACGTGGCGGGGAGCTGTTTTTT	CASSSTGERGGELFF
-	TRBV5-1	TRBJ1-1	-	TGCGCCAGCAGCTTGGCCTTAGGTCGAGGCACTGAAGCTTTCTTT	CASSLALGRGTEAFF